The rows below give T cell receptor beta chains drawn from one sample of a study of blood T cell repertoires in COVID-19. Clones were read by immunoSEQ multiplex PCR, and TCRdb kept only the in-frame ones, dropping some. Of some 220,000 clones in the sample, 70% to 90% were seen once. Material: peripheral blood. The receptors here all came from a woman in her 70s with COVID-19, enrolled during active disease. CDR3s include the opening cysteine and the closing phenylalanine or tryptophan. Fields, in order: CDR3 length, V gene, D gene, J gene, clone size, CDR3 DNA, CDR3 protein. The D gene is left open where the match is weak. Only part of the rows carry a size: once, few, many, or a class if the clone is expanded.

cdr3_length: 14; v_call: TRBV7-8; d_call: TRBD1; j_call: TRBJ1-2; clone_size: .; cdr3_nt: TGTGCCAGCAGCTTCCGGGACAGGTCCTATGGCTACACCTTC; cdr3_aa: CASSFRDRSYGYTF
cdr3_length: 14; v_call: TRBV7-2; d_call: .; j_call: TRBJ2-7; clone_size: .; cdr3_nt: TGTGCCAGCAGCTTAGGGCTGACTTCCTACGAGCAGTACTTC; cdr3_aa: CASSLGLTSYEQYF
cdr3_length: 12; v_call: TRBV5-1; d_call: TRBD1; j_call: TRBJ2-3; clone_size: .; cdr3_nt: TGCGCCAGCAGCGAGACAGGGGATACGCAGTATTTT; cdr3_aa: CASSETGDTQYF
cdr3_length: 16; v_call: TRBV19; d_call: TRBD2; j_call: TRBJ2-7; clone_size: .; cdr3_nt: TGTGCCAGTAGTAGATCCGGGACTAGCGGCTCCTACGAGCAGTACTTC; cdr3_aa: CASSRSGTSGSYEQYF
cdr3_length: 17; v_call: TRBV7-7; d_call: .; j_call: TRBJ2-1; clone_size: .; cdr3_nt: TGTGCTAGCAGCTTATCCGAGACTTGGAGCTCCTACAATGAGCAGTTCTTC; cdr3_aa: CASSLSETWSSYNEQFF
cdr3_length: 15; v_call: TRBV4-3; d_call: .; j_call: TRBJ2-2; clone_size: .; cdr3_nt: TGCGCCAGCAGCCAAGATGGGCTGAACACCGGGGAGCTGTTTTTT; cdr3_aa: CASSQDGLNTGELFF
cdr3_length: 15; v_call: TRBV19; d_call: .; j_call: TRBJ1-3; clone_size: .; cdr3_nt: TGTGCCAGTAGTATGGACACAGACTCTGGAAACACCATATATTTT; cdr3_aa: CASSMDTDSGNTIYF
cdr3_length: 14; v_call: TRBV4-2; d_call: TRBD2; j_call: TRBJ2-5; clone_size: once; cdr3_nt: TGTGCCAGCAGCCAGGCGGGGGGGCAAGAGACCCAGTACTTC; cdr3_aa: CASSQAGGQETQYF
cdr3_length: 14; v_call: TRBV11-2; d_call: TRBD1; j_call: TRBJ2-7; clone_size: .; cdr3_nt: TGTGCCAGCAGCTTATTGACAGGGGGTTACGAGCAGTACTTC; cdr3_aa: CASSLLTGGYEQYF
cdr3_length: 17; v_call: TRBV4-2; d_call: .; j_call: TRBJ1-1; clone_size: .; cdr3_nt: TGTGCCAGCAGCCAACCTCCAGGGAAAAGTTTCGATTCTGAAGCTTTCTTT; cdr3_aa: CASSQPPGKSFDSEAFF
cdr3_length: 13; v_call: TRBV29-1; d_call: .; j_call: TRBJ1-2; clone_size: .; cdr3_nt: TGCAGCGTTGGGTCAGGGTCAGCGTATGGCTACACCTTC; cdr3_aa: CSVGSGSAYGYTF
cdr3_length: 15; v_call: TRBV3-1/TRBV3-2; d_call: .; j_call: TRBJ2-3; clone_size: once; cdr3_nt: TGTGCCAGCAGCCAAGATGGGGGGAGCACAGATACGCAGTATTTT; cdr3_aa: CASSQDGGSTDTQYF
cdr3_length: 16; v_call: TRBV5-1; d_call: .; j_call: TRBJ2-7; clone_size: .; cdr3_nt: TGCGCCAGCAGCTTGGTGGCAGGCGTGAGCTCCTACGAGCAGTACTTC; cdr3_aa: CASSLVAGVSSYEQYF
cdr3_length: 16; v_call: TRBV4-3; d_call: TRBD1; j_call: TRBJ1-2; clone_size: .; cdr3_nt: TGCGCCAGCAGCCCTACCAGACAGGGGTTTGTCCATGGCTACACCTTC; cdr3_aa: CASSPTRQGFVHGYTF
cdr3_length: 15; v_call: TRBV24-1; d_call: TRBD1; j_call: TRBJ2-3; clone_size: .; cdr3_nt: TGTGCCACCAGTGATACAGGGGTGGGCACAGATACGCAGTATTTT; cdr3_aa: CATSDTGVGTDTQYF
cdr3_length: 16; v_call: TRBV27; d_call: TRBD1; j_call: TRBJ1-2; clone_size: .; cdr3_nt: TGTGCCAGCAGGGGACAGGGAGGGGTCGCTAACTATGGCTACACCTTC; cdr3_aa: CASRGQGGVANYGYTF
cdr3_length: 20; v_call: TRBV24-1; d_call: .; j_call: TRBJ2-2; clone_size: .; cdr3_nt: TGTGCCACCAGTGAACCGACCTCTTACAGTTTACTTACGAACACCGGGGAGCTGTTTTTT; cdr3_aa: CATSEPTSYSLLTNTGELFF
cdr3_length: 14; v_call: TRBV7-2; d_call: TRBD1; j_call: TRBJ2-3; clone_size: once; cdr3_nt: TGTGCCAGCAGGACAGGGGGGTCATTAGATACGCAGTATTTT; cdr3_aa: CASRTGGSLDTQYF
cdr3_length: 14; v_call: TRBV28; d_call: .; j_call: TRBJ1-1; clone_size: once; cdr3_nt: TGTGCCAGCAGTTTTGACAGGATGAACACTGAAGCTTTCTTT; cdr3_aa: CASSFDRMNTEAFF
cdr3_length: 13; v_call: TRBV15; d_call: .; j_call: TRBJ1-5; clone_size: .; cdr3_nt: TGTGCCACCAGCAGGTATAGCAATCAGCCCCAGCATTTT; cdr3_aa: CATSRYSNQPQHF
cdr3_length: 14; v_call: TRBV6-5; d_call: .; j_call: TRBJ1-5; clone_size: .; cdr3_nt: TGTGCCAGCAGTTACTCTAGGGGTGATCAGCCCCAGCATTTT; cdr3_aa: CASSYSRGDQPQHF
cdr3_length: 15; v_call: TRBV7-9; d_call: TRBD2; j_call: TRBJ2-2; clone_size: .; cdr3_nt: TGTGCCAGCAGCGAAGGACTAGCGGGAGAGGGGGAGCTGTTTTTT; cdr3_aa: CASSEGLAGEGELFF
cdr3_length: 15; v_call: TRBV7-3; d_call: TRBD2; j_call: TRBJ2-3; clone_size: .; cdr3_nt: TGTGCCAGCAGCTTAGGCGGGAGTGGCACAGATACGCAGTATTTT; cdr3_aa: CASSLGGSGTDTQYF
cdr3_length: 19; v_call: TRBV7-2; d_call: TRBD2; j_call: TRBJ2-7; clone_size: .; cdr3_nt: TGTGCCAGCAGCCCCCACCCTCCTAGCGGGAGGGGGGACCGGAACGAGCAGTACTTC; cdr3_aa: CASSPHPPSGRGDRNEQYF
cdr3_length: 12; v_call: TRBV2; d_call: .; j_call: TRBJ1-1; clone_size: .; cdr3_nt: TGTGCCAGCATCATAGTGAACACTGAAGCTTTCTTT; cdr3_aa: CASIIVNTEAFF
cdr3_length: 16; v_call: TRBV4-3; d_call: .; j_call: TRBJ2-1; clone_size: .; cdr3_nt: TGCGCCAGCAGCCTATCGGACAACCCCACAGTGAATGAGCAGTTCTTC; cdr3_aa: CASSLSDNPTVNEQFF
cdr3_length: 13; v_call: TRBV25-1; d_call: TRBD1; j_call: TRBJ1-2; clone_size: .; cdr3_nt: TGTGCCAGCCGGAAAGGGACAGTATTCGGCTACACCTTC; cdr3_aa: CASRKGTVFGYTF